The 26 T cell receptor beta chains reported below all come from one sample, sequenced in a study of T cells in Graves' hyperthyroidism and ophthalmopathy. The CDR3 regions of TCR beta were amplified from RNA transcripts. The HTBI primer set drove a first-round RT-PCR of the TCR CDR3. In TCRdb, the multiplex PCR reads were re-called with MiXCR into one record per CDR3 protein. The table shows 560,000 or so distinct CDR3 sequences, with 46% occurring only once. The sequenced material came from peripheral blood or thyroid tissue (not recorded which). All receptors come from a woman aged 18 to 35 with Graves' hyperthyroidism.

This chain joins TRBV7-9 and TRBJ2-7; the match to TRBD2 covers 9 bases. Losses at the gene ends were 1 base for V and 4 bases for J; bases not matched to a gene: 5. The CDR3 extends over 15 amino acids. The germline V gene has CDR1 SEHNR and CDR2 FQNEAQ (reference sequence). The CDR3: CASSLDSGRVYEQYF. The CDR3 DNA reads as TGTGCCAGCAGCTTAGATAGCGGGAGAGTGTACGAGCAGTACTTC.

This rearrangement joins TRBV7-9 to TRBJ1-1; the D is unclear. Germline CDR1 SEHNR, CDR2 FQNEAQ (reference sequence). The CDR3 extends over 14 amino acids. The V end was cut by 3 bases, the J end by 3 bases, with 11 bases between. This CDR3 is CASSFQIRDTEAFF. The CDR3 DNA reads TGTGCCAGCAGCTTCCAGATAAGGGACACTGAAGCTTTCTTT.

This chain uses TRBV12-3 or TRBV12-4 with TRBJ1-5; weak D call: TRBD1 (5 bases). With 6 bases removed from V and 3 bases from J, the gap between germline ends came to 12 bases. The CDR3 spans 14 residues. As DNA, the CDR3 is TGTGCCAGCAGCCTGGACACAGTCAATCAGCCCCAGCATTTT. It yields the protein CASSLDTVNQPQHF.

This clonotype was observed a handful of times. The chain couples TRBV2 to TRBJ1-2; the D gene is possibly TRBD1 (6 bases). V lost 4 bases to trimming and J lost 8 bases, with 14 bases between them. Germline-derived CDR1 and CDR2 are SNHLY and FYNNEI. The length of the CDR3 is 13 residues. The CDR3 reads CASSATYREGYTF. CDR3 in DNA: TGTGCCAGCAGTGCCACATACAGGGAGGGCTACACCTTC.

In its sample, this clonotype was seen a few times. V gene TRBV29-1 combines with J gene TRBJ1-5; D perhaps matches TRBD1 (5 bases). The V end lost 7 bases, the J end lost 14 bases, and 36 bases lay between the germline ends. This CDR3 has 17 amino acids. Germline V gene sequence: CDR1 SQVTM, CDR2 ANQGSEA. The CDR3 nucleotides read TGCAGCGCTGTCCCGGGACTAGCGGGGAGGAAGGAAGCTGCCGAGCATTTT. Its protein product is CSAVPGLAGRKEAAEHF.

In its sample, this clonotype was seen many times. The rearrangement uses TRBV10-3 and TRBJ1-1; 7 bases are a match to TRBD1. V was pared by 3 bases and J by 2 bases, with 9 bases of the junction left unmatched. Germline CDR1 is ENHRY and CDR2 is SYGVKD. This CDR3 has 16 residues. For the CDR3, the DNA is TGTGCCATCAGTGATGCAAGGACAGGCGAAAACACTGAAGCTTTCTTT. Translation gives CAISDARTGENTEAFF.

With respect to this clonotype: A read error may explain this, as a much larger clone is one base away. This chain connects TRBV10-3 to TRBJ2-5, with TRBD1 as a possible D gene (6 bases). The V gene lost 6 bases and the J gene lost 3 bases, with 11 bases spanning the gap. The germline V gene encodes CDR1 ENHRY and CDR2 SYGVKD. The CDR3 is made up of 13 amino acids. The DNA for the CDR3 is TGTGCCATCAGCCGGGACATCGAAGAGACCCAGTACTTC. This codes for CAISRDIEETQYF.

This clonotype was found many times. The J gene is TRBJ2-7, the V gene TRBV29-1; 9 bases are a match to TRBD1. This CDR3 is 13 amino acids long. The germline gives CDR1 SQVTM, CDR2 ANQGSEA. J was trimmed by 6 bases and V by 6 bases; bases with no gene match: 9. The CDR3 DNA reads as TGCAGCGTGGGCCGGGACAGGGATGGCGAGCAGTACTTC. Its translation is CSVGRDRDGEQYF.

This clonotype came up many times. CDR3 nucleotide sequence: TGCAGCTTCAAACCTGATCACGGGCCCCAGCATTTT. It yields the protein CSFKPDHGPQHF. V is TRBV29-1 and J is TRBJ1-5; D is ambiguous. Germline V gene data show CDR1 as SQVTM and CDR2 as ANQGSEA. The CDR3 extends over 12 amino acids. V lost 8 bases to trimming and J lost 9 bases, with 17 bases between them.

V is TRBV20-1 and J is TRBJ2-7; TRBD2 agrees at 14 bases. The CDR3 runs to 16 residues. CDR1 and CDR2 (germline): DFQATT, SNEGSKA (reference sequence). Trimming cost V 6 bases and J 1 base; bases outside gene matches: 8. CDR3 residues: CSAPGLAGVESYEQYF. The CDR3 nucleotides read TGCAGTGCCCCGGGACTAGCGGGAGTAGAGTCCTACGAGCAGTACTTC.

The CDR3 DNA follows: TGTGCCAGCACCAGGGCGAAGTATGGCTACACCTTC. Translated: CASTRAKYGYTF. The rearrangement links TRBV2 to TRBJ1-2, with D tentatively TRBD1 (5 bases). The CDR3 sequence is 12 residues long. V shed 7 bases and J shed 5 bases, with 11 bases lying between them. CDR1 and CDR2 from the germline V gene are SNHLY and FYNNEI.

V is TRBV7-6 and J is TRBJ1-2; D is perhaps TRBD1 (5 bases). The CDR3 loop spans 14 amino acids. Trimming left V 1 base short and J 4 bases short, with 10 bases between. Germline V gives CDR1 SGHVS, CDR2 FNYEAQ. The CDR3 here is CASSLDQGIYGYTF. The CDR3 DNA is TGTGCCAGCAGCTTAGATCAGGGAATCTATGGCTACACCTTC.

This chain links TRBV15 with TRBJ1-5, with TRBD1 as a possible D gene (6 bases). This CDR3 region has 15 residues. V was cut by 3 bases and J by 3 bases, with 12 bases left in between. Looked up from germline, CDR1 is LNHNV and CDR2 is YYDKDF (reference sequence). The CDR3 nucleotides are TGTGCCACCAGCAGCCCTCGACAGGACAATCAGCCCCAGCATTTT. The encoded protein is CATSSPRQDNQPQHF.

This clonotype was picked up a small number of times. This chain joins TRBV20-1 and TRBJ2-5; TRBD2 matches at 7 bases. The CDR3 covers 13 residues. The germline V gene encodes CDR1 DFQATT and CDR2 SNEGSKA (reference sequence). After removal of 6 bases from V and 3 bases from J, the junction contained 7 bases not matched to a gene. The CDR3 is CSAPAAGEETQYF. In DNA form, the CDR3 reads TGCAGTGCCCCAGCTGCGGGAGAAGAGACCCAGTACTTC.

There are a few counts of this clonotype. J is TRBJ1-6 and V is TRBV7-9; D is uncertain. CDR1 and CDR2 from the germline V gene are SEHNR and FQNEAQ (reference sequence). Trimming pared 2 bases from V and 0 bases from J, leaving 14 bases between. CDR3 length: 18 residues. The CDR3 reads CASSLSSACSSYNSPLHF. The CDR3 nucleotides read TGTGCCAGCAGCTTATCGTCAGCATGTAGCTCCTATAATTCACCCCTCCACTTT.

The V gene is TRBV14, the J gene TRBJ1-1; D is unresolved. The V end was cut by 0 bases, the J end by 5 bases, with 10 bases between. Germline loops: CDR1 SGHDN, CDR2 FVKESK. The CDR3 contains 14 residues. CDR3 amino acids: CASSQDRGWTEAFF. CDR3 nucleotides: TGTGCCAGCAGCCAAGATCGCGGATGGACTGAAGCTTTCTTT.

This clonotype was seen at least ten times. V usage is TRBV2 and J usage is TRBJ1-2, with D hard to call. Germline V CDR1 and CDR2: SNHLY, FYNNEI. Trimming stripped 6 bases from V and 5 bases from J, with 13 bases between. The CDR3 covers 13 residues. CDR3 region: CASSETRIYGYTF. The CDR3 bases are TGTGCCAGCAGCGAAACAAGAATTTATGGCTACACCTTC.

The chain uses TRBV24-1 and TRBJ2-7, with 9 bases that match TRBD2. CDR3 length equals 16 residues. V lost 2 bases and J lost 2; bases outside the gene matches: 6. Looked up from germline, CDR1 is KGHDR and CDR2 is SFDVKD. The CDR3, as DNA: TGTGCCACCAGTGATTGTACTAGCGGGTCGACCTACGAGCAGTACTTC. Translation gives CATSDCTSGSTYEQYF.

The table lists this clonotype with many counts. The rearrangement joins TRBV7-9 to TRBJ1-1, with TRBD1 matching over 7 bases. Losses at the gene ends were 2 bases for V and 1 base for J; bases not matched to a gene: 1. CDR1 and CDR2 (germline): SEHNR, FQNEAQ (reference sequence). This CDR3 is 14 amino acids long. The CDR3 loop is CASSLTGANTEAFF. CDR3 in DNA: TGTGCCAGCAGCTTAACAGGGGCGAACACTGAAGCTTTCTTT.

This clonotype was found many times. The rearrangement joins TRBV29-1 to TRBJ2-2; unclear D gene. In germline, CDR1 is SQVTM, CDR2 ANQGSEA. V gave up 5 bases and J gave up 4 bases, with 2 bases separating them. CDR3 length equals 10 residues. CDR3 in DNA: TGCAGCGTTAGCACCGGGGAGCTGTTTTTT. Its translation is CSVSTGELFF.

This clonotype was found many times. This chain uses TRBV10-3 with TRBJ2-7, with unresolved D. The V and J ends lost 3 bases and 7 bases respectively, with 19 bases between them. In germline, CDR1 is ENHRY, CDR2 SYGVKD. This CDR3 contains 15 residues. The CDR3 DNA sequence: TGTGCCATCAGTGACGGCAGTACTCCTTGGGGAGAGCAGTACTTC. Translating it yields CAISDGSTPWGEQYF.

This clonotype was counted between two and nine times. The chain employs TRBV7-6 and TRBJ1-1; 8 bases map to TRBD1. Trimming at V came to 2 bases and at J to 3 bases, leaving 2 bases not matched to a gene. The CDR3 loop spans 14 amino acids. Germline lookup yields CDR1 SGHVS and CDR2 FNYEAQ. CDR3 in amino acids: CASSLRQGYTEAFF. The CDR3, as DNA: TGTGCCAGCAGCTTAAGACAGGGGTACACTGAAGCTTTCTTT.

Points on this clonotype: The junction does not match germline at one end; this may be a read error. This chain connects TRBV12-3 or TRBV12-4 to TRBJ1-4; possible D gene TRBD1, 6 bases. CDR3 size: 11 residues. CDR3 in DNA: TGTGCCAGCAGTTTCGGGGGCAGGGCTTCCTTT. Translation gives CASSFGGRASF.

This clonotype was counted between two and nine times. The CDR3 bases are TGCGCCAGCAGCCAAGGGCAGACTAACTATGGCTACACCTTC. This translates into CASSQGQTNYGYTF. The J gene is TRBJ1-2, the V gene TRBV4-1; D is ambiguous. The CDR3 runs to 14 residues. V was shortened by 1 base and J by 0 bases, with 6 bases between the two germline ends. Germline V lookup: CDR1 MGHRA, CDR2 YSYEKL.

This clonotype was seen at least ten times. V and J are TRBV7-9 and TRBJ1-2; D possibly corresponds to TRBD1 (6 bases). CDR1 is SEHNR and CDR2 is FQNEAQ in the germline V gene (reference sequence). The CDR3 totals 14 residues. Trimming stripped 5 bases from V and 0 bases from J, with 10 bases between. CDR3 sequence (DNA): TGTGCCAGCAGCCCCTGGACAGCTAACTATGGCTACACCTTC. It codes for CASSPWTANYGYTF.

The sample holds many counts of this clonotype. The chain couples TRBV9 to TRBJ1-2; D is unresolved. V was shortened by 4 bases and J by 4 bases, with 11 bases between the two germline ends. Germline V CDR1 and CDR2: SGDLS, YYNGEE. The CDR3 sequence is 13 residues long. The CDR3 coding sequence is TGTGCCAGCAGCCCGAGATACGGCTATGGCTACACCTTC. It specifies CASSPRYGYGYTF.